This T cell receptor (beta chain) was identified in a study of PD-1 blockade in classical Hodgkin lymphoma. Using immunoSEQ multiplex PCR, the repertoire was profiled, and TCRdb retains in-frame clones only, with some absent. This sample has 15,000 to 20,000 clones, with over 60% found just once. Patients all relapsed after autologous stem cell transplantation, and there was variation in brentuximab vedotin exposure. V lost 0 bases and J lost 3; bases outside the gene matches: 6. CDR3 length equals 17 residues. Germline CDR1 and CDR2: LGHNA and YNFKEQ. The table lists this clone with a few counts. This receptor was obtained from a human donor with classical Hodgkin lymphoma. The rearrangement uses TRBV4-2 and TRBJ2-3; 10 bases fit TRBD2. This material consisted of peripheral blood mononuclear cells (PBMCs), taken before the second cycle of nivolumab. Written as DNA, the CDR3 is TGTGCCAGCAGCCAAGAATATGCTAGCGGGAGAACAGATACGCAGTATTTT. Translated: CASSQEYASGRTDTQYF.